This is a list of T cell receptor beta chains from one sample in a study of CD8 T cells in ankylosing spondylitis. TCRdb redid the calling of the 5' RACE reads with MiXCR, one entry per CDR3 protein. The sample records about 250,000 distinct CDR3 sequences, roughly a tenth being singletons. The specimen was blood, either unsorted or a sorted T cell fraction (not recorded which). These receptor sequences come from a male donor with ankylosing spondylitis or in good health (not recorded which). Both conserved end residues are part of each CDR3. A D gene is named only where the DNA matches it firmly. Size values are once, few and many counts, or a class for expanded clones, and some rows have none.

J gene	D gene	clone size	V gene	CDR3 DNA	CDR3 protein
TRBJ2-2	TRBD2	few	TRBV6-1	TGTGCCAGCGGACTAGCGGGAACCGGGGAGCTGTTTTTT	CASGLAGTGELFF
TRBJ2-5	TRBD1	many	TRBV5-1	TGCGCCAGCAGCTTAACCGGGACAGAGCAAGAGACCCAGTACTTC	CASSLTGTEQETQYF
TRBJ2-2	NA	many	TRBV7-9	TGTGCCAGCAGCTTAGGCGTCGCCGGGGAGCTGTTTTTT	CASSLGVAGELFF
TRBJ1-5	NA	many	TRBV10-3	TGTGCCATCAGTGAGCGGACAGCCAATCAGCCCCAGCATTTT	CAISERTANQPQHF
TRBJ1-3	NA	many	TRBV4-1	TGCGCCAGCAGCCAAGCCCCTCTAGGACCGTCCTCTGGAAACACCATATATTTT	CASSQAPLGPSSGNTIYF
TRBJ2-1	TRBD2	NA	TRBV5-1	TGCGTCAGCAGCTTGGCGGGGGGGAATGAGCAGTTCTTC	CVSSLAGGNEQFF
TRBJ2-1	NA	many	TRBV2	TGTGCCAGCAGACCGGACAGATTGAGCTCCTACAATGAGCAGTTCTTC	CASRPDRLSSYNEQFF
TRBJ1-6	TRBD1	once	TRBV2	TGTGCTAGCAGTGAGCCGACAGGGGGCAATTCATCCCTCCACTTT	CASSEPTGGNSSLHF
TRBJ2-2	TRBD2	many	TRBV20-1	TGCAGTGCTGAGCGGGGGAGGGACACCGGGGAGCTGTTTTTT	CSAERGRDTGELFF
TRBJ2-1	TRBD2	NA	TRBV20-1	TGCAGTGCTAGAGGGGCTAGCGGGAATGAGCAGTTCTTC	CSARGASGNEQFF
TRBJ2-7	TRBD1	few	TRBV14	TGTGCCAGCAGCCGGGACAGGGGGCTGGGCGAGCAGTACTTC	CASSRDRGLGEQYF
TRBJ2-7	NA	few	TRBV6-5	TGTGCCAGCAGTTACGGGTCGACCTACGAGCAGTACTTC	CASSYGSTYEQYF
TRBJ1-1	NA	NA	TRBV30	TGTGCCTGGAGTCGTACGCCCACTGAAGCTTTCTTT	CAWSRTPTEAFF
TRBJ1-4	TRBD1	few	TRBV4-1	TGCGCCAGCAGCCTTAGGACAGGGGTCGGGGAAAAACTGTTTTTT	CASSLRTGVGEKLFF
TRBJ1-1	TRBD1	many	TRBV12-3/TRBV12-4	TGTGCCAGCAGACCGGGACAGAGAAGGACTGAAGCTTTCTTT	CASRPGQRRTEAFF
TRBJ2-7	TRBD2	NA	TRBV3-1	TGTGCCAGCAGCCAAGGGCTAGCGGGAGGCATTTGCTTC	CASSQGLAGGICF
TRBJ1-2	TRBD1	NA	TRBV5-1	TGCGCCAGCAGCTTGGCGACAGGGGGCGGCTATGGCTACACCTTC	CASSLATGGGYGYTF
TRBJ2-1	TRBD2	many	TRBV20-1	TGCAGTGTTAATCCTTTGGGACTAGCGGATTACAATGAGCAGTTCTTC	CSVNPLGLADYNEQFF
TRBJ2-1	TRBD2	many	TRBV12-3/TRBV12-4	TGTGCCAGCAGTTTTGGACCGACTAGCGGGAGAGGCTATGAGCAGTTCTTC	CASSFGPTSGRGYEQFF
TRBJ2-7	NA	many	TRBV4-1	TGCGCCAGCAGCCAAGTTTTCGGCGGGGACTACGAGCAGTACTTC	CASSQVFGGDYEQYF
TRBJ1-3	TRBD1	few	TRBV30	TGTGCCTGGAGTCCTCAGACAGGGGTCAGTTCGGGTGGAAACACCATATATTTT	CAWSPQTGVSSGGNTIYF
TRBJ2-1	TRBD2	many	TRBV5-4	TGTGCCAGCAGCCTGGGGGGTCTAGCGGGAAAGAATGAGCAGTTCTTC	CASSLGGLAGKNEQFF
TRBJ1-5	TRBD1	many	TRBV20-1	TGCAGTGCTTCGACCGGGACAGCCGACCTCCTACATCAGCCCCAGCATTTT	CSASTGTADLLHQPQHF
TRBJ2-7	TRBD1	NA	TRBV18	TGTGCCAGCTCACGAGGACAGGGCTACGAGCAGTACTTC	CASSRGQGYEQYF
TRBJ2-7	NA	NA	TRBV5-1	TGCGCCAGCAGCTTGGGACAGCTGATCTACGAGCAGTACTTC	CASSLGQLIYEQYF
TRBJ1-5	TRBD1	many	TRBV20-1	TGCAGTGCTGTAGACAGGGAGTATAGCAATCAGCCCCAGCATTTT	CSAVDREYSNQPQHF
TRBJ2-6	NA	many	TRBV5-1	TGCGCCAGCAGCCTATACCTACAGGGAGGGGACGCTGGGGCCAACGTCCTGACTTTC	CASSLYLQGGDAGANVLTF
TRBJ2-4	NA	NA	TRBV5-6	TGTGCCAGCAGCTTGGGAGGCAGGACCAGGCCTCCAGCCAAAAACATTCAGTACTTC	CASSLGGRTRPPAKNIQYF
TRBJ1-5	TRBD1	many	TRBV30	TGTGCCTGGAGTGGGGACAGTCGCAATCAGCCCCAGCATTTT	CAWSGDSRNQPQHF
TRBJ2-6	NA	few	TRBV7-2	TGTGCCAGCAGCTTTGGTCCGAGCTCTGGGGCCAACGTCCTGACTTTC	CASSFGPSSGANVLTF
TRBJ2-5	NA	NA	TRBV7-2	TGTGCCAGCAGCTTAGGTCCGGTCCAAGAGACCCAGTACTTC	CASSLGPVQETQYF
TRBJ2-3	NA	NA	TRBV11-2	TGTGCCAGCAGCACCCGTGCTGCAGATACGCAGTATTTT	CASSTRAADTQYF
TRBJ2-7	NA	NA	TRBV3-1	TGTGCCAGCAGCCATGACACAGGAGCTTACGAGCAGTACTTC	CASSHDTGAYEQYF
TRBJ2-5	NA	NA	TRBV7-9	TGTGCCAGCAGCGGAACTAGGTCAGGGGCCCAGTACTTC	CASSGTRSGAQYF
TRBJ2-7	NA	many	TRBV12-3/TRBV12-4	TGTGCCAGCAGTCTCACAGGGACCGAGCAGTACTTC	CASSLTGTEQYF
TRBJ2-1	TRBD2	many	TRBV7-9	TGTGCCAGCAGCCGGACTAGCGGGCGATCAGGAGAGCAGTTCTTC	CASSRTSGRSGEQFF
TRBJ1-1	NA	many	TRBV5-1	TGCGCCAGCAGCTTGCCGGGTTCGAACACTGAAGCTTTCTTT	CASSLPGSNTEAFF
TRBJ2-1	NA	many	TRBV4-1	TGCGCCAGCAGCCAAGAGGCCCAGCGGGTTTCCAGTGAGCAGTTCTTC	CASSQEAQRVSSEQFF
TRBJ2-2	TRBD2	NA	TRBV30	TGTGCCTGGAGTAGCGGGGGGGCATCCGTCAACACCGGGGAGCTGTTTTTT	CAWSSGGASVNTGELFF
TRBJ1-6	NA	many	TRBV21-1	TGTGCCAGCCCCAGCCCGGGACGGCTGGAGTTT	CASPSPGRLEF
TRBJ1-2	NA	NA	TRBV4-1	TGCGCCAGCAGCCCAACCCAGGCTAACTATGGCTACACCTTC	CASSPTQANYGYTF
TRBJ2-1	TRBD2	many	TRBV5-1	TGCGCCAGCAGCCCAGGATTCGGACTAGCGGGGGGGCTACACTACAATGAGCAGTTCTTC	CASSPGFGLAGGLHYNEQFF
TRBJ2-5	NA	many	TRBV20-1	TGCAGTGCTGAGGATGCCACCCAGTACTTC	CSAEDATQYF
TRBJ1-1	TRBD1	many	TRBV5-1	TGCGCCAGCAGCGGGGGACAGGGACCGAACACTGAAGCTTTCTTT	CASSGGQGPNTEAFF
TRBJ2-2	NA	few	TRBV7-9	TGTGCCAGCAGCTCTACAGGGCCCGGGGAGCTGTTTTTT	CASSSTGPGELFF
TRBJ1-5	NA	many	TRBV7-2	TGTGCCAGCAGCTCACTTCACACCCAGCCCCAGCATTTT	CASSSLHTQPQHF
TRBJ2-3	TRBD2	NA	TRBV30	TGTGCCTGGGAAGCGGGAGTCACAGATACGCAGTATTTT	CAWEAGVTDTQYF
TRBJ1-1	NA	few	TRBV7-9	TGTGCCAGCAGCAATCGGCCCCAAGCTTTCTTT	CASSNRPQAFF
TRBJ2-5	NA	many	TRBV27	TGTGCCAGCAGTGTGACAGGGAGGGGAGAGACCCAGTACTTC	CASSVTGRGETQYF
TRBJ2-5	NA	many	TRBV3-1	TGTGCCAGCAGCCTTTCTACCTCTCCCGGGGGGACCCAGTACTTC	CASSLSTSPGGTQYF
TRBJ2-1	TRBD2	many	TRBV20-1	TGCAGTGCTAGTGGTACTAGCGGAGATTACAATGAGCAGTTCTTC	CSASGTSGDYNEQFF
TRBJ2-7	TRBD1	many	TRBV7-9	TGTGCCAGCAGCTTGACAGGGATCGAGCAGTACTTC	CASSLTGIEQYF
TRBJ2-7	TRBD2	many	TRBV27	TGTGCCAGCAGTTTAGGGGCTCGCGGGAGGGCCTACGAGCAGTACTTC	CASSLGARGRAYEQYF
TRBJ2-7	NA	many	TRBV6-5	TGTGCCAGCAGTTTGACAGTTGAAGTTTACGAGCAGTACTTC	CASSLTVEVYEQYF